The next 18 T cell receptor beta chains were all read from a single sample in a study of T cell responses to AZD1222 COVID-19 vaccine. The assay was immunoSEQ multiplex PCR, and TCRdb's table has in-frame clones only and misses some. The sample comprises some 80,000 clones, about 83% of which are singletons, and more than 8.5% rests with the top ten. Sequenced here: peripheral blood, sampled on day 0 of AZD1222 vaccination. These receptors came from an adult in good health.

In this sample, this clone turned up once. This chain joins TRBV7-2 and TRBJ2-1, with 7 bases lining up with TRBD2. From germline, CDR1 is SGHTA and CDR2 FQGNSA. The CDR3 has 15 residues. Losses at the gene ends were 1 base for V and 9 bases for J; bases not matched to a gene: 9. The CDR3 DNA follows: TGTGCCAGCAGCTTAGATCGTGCGGGAGTTTCTGAGCAGTTCTTC. The encoded protein is CASSLDRAGVSEQFF.

The chain is built from TRBV15 and TRBJ1-5; D is ambiguous. Trimming left V 0 bases short and J 4 bases short, with 10 bases between. CDR3 length: 15 residues. Germline CDR1 is LNHNV and CDR2 is YYDKDF (reference sequence). This chain's CDR3 is CATSREVGPNQPQHF. In DNA, the CDR3 is TGTGCCACCAGCAGAGAGGTTGGACCGAATCAGCCCCAGCATTTT. Looking up the rest from reference TRBV15 and TRBJ1-5 gives the full variable domain: DAMVIQNPRYQVTQFGKPVTLSCSQTLNHNVMYWYQQKSSQAPKLLFHYYDKDFNNEADTPDNFQSRRPNTSFCFLDIRSPGLGDTAMYLCATSREVGPNQPQHFGDGTRLSIL.

The V gene is TRBV18, the J gene TRBJ2-1, with 10 positions matching TRBD2. Trimming took 3 bases from V and 4 from J; bases not matched to a gene: 3. Germline CDR1 reads KGHSH; CDR2 reads LQKENI. This CDR3 is 15 amino acids long. CDR3 in DNA: TGTGCCAGCTCACCCGGACTAGCGGATTACAATGAGCAGTTCTTC. This encodes CASSPGLADYNEQFF. Filled out from reference TRBV18 and TRBJ2-1, the complete variable domain reads NAGVMQNPRHLVRRRGQEARLRCSPMKGHSHVYWYRQLPEEGLKFMVYLQKENIIDESGMPKERFSAEFPKEGPSILRIQQVVRGDSAAYFCASSPGLADYNEQFFGPGTRLTVL.

CDR3 sequence: CASSGGRRMNTEAFF. CDR3 bases: TGTGCCAGCAGTGGAGGACGGAGGATGAACACTGAAGCTTTCTTT. This rearrangement joins TRBV27 to TRBJ1-1; D unclear. V was clipped by 5 bases and J by 0 bases, with 13 bases between them. CDR3 length equals 15 residues. Germline values: CDR1 MNHEY, CDR2 SMNVEV (reference sequence).

V usage is TRBV11-2 and J usage is TRBJ2-2, with D perhaps TRBD1 (6 bases). Trimming shortened V by 6 bases and J by 1 base, and 15 bases separated the two germline ends. The CDR3 has 16 amino acids. Germline V gene data show CDR1 as SGHAT and CDR2 as FQNNGV. The CDR3 sequence is CASRNRGFQNTGELFF. CDR3 sequence (DNA): TGTGCCAGCAGGAATAGGGGGTTTCAGAACACCGGGGAGCTGTTTTTT.

This clone was counted between two and nine times. The J gene is TRBJ2-1, the V gene TRBV6-4; 16 bases are shared with TRBD2. This CDR3 has 16 residues. Germline lookup yields CDR1 MRHNA and CDR2 SNTAGT. V lost 5 bases and J lost 9; bases outside the gene matches: 7. The CDR3 DNA reads TGTGCCAGCAGTCCCGGGACTAGCGGGGGGGCTTTTGAGCAGTTCTTC. Translating it yields CASSPGTSGGAFEQFF.

The J gene is TRBJ1-6, the V gene TRBV18; 7 bases agree with TRBD1. V trimming: 4 bases; J trimming: 6 bases; junction bases outside the gene matches: 3. The V gene's germline CDR1 is KGHSH and CDR2 LQKENI. There are 14 residues in the CDR3. Here the CDR3 reads CASSLGQLNSPLHF. Written as DNA, the CDR3 is TGTGCCAGCTCACTGGGACAGCTTAATTCACCCCTCCACTTT.

The V and J genes are TRBV3-1 (or the pseudogene TRBV3-2) and TRBJ2-1; 7 bases agree with TRBD2. Germline CDR1 is LGHDT and CDR2 is YNNKEL (reference sequence). V gave up 11 bases and J gave up 2 bases; unmatched junction bases: 12. There are 15 residues in the CDR3. The CDR3 DNA follows: TGTGCCGGGTCCTGGGGCCTAGCGGCCTACAATGAGCAGTTCTTC. This encodes CAGSWGLAAYNEQFF.

The chain uses TRBV28 and TRBJ1-2, with D possibly TRBD1 on 6 matching bases. Germline CDR1 and CDR2: MDHEN and SYDVKM. With 6 bases removed from V and 3 bases from J, the gap between germline ends came to 26 bases. The CDR3 is 18 residues long. The CDR3: CASSQPGAEHGTYYGYTF. CDR3 DNA: TGTGCCAGCAGCCAGCCGGGGGCAGAACATGGGACTTACTATGGCTACACCTTC.

V usage is TRBV9 and J usage is TRBJ2-1; D not certain. The CDR3 consists of 13 residues. Germline V gene data show CDR1 as SGDLS and CDR2 as YYNGEE. Between the trimmed V and J ends, which lost 3 bases and 2 bases, there was a span of 6 bases. The CDR3 sequence is CASSERAYNEQFF. In nucleotides, the CDR3 is TGTGCCAGCAGCGAAAGGGCCTACAATGAGCAGTTCTTC.

The rearrangement links TRBV6-5 to TRBJ1-6, with 7 bases fitting TRBD1. The germline V gene has CDR1 MNHEY and CDR2 SVGAGI. CDR3 length: 15 residues. V lost 4 bases, J lost 7 bases, and 7 bases stayed unmatched. CDR3: CASSFAGQVNSPLHF. DNA of the CDR3: TGTGCCAGCAGTTTCGCCGGACAGGTGAATTCACCCCTCCACTTT.

For the CDR3, the DNA is TGTGCCAGCAGTTCATGGGACAGATGGAATGAGCAGTTCTTC. Protein product: CASSSWDRWNEQFF. This sequence joins TRBV6-2 or TRBV6-3 and TRBJ2-1, with 7 nucleotides matching TRBD1. The CDR3 is made up of 14 amino acids. Germline CDR1 is MNHEY and CDR2 is SVGEGT. V shed 4 bases, J shed 7 bases, and the junction held 7 bases outside the gene matches.

This chain connects TRBV13 to TRBJ2-7; the match to TRBD2 covers 7 bases. The CDR3 is 15 residues long. J lost 4 bases, V lost 0 bases, and 6 bases had no gene match. Germline assignment: CDR1 PRHDT and CDR2 FYEKMQ (reference sequence). CDR3 protein: CASSLGPSGVYEQYF. As DNA, the CDR3 is TGTGCCAGCAGCTTAGGGCCCAGCGGGGTATACGAGCAGTACTTC. The full variable domain, its missing parts supplied by reference TRBV13 and TRBJ2-7, is AAGVIQSPRHLIKEKRETATLKCYPIPRHDTVYWYQQGPGQDPQFLISFYEKMQSDKGSIPDRFSAQQFSDYHSELNMSSLELGDSALYFCASSLGPSGVYEQYFGPGTRLTVT.

V and J are TRBV18 and TRBJ2-5; 7 bases fit TRBD2. Germline V gene data show CDR1 as KGHSH and CDR2 as LQKENI. V trimming: 2 bases; J trimming: 1 base; junction bases outside the gene matches: 1. This CDR3 is built from 14 residues. CDR3 amino acids: CASSPGEGQETQYF. The CDR3 nucleotides read TGTGCCAGCTCACCAGGGGAGGGCCAAGAGACCCAGTACTTC.

The rearrangement joins TRBV15 to TRBJ1-2; maybe TRBD1 (6 bases). CDR1 and CDR2 from the germline V gene are LNHNV and YYDKDF (reference sequence). V was shortened by 1 base and J by 4 bases, with 16 bases between the two germline ends. The CDR3 consists of 16 residues. For the CDR3, the DNA is TGTGCCACCAGCAGAGGACAGGTTAACCTCTTCTATGGCTACACCTTC. Protein: CATSRGQVNLFYGYTF.

This chain connects TRBV18 to TRBJ1-1; no definite D call. The CDR3 is made up of 15 amino acids. Trimming removed 3 bases at V and 5 bases at J, with 16 bases between. Per germline, CDR1 KGHSH and CDR2 LQKENI. The CDR3 nucleotides are TGTGCCAGCTCACCGGCGTGGAGCACGGATACTGAAGCTTTCTTT. Encoded protein: CASSPAWSTDTEAFF.

The chain recombines TRBV12-3 or TRBV12-4 with TRBJ2-7, with D maybe TRBD2 (6 bases). This CDR3 region has 12 residues. V dropped 8 bases and J dropped 6 bases, with 14 bases sitting between them. CDR3 coding DNA: TGTGCCAGCGGGCTAGCGCAGGTCGAGCAGTACTTC. Amino acid sequence: CASGLAQVEQYF.

The rearrangement joins TRBV7-3 to TRBJ2-3; 7 nucleotides agree with TRBD2. The germline CDR1 and CDR2 sequences are SGHTA and FQGTGA. Germline trimming cut 4 bases from V and 1 base from J; bases unmatched to any gene: 8. The CDR3 consists of 16 residues. The CDR3 nucleotides read TGTGCCAGCAGCTCACTAGCGCCGGGGGGCACAGATACGCAGTATTTT. Its protein is CASSSLAPGGTDTQYF.